This TCR beta chain was identified during a study of blood T cell repertoires in COVID-19. As for the study in general: From the United States, Italy and Spain came samples of acute and convalescent COVID-19.

This CDR3 region has 16 residues. With 0 bases removed from V and 0 bases from J, the gap between germline ends came to 14 bases. Germline V CDR1 and CDR2: GTSNPN, SVGIG (reference sequence). The table lists this clone with a count of one. Profiled with immunoSEQ multiplex PCR; TCRdb holds only in-frame clones, not every one. The table lists roughly 330,000 clones, 88% of them singletons. The sequencing sample was made of peripheral blood. This receptor was identified in a woman in her 50s with active or convalescent COVID-19. This rearrangement joins TRBV30 to TRBJ1-2; TRBD1 is a possible D gene (6 bases). In DNA, the CDR3 is TGTGCCTGGAGTGTCGCAGGGGCTCCTACTAACTATGGCTACACCTTC. It is translated as CAWSVAGAPTNYGYTF.